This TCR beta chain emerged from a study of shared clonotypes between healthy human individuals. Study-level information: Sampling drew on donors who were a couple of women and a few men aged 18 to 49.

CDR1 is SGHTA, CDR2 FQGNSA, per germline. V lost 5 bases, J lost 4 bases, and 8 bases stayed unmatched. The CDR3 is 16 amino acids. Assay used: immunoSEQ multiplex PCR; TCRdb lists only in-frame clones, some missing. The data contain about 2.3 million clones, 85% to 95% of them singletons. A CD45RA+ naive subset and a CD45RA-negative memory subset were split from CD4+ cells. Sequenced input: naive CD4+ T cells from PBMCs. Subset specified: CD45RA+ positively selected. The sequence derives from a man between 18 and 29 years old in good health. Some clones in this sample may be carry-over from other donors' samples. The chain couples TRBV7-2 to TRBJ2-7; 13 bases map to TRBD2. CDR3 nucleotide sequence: TGTGCCAGCAGCCTGACTAGCGGGGGGACCCCATACGAGCAGTACTTC. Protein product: CASSLTSGGTPYEQYF.